Listed below are T cell receptor beta chains from one sample, sequenced in a study of blood T cell repertoires in COVID-19. Data came from immunoSEQ multiplex PCR; TCRdb stores just in-frame clones and leaves some out. The sample lists hundreds of thousands of clones, 89% occurring once. Sequenced input: peripheral blood. These receptor sequences come from a young man with COVID-19, enrolled during active disease. CDR3s include the opening cysteine and the closing phenylalanine or tryptophan. Each record gives: J gene, clone size, CDR3 length, V gene, D gene, CDR3 DNA, CDR3 protein. The D gene is left open where the match is weak. Not every row has a clone size; where given, it reads once, few, many or a size class.

J: TRBJ2-2; size: once; length: 14; V: TRBV11-3; D: TRBD1; DNA: TGTGCCAGCAGTCCCGGGACAGAGACCGGGGAGCTGTTTTTT; CDR3: CASSPGTETGELFF
J: TRBJ1-6; size: NA; length: 13; V: TRBV7-9; D: NA; DNA: TGTGCCAGCAGCTTAGGGTTTCGAGCGCCCCTCCACTTT; CDR3: CASSLGFRAPLHF
J: TRBJ1-6; size: NA; length: 17; V: TRBV24-1; D: TRBD1; DNA: TGTGCCACCAGTGCTTCCCTAAGGGGGCGAAATAATTCACCCCTCCACTTT; CDR3: CATSASLRGRNNSPLHF
J: TRBJ2-3; size: NA; length: 17; V: TRBV7-9; D: NA; DNA: TGTGCCAGCAGCTCGACTAGACTGGGGTCCAGCACAGATACGCAGTATTTT; CDR3: CASSSTRLGSSTDTQYF
J: TRBJ2-3; size: many; length: 13; V: TRBV9; D: NA; DNA: TGTGCCAGCAGCGTAGAGGGGGCAGATACGCAGTATTTT; CDR3: CASSVEGADTQYF
J: TRBJ2-5; size: NA; length: 17; V: TRBV6-1; D: TRBD1; DNA: TGTGCCAGCAGTGCCCGCCCAGGACAGGGGGCTAGAGAGACCCAGTACTTC; CDR3: CASSARPGQGARETQYF
J: TRBJ2-7; size: once; length: 15; V: TRBV9; D: TRBD1; DNA: TGTGCCAGCAGCGTAGGACAGGGAGTCATGGGGGAGCAGTACTTC; CDR3: CASSVGQGVMGEQYF
J: TRBJ2-1; size: NA; length: 13; V: TRBV19; D: TRBD1; DNA: TGTGCCAGTAGTGGGACAGGGGGCAATGAGCAGTTCTTC; CDR3: CASSGTGGNEQFF
J: TRBJ1-2; size: NA; length: 12; V: TRBV12-3/TRBV12-4; D: NA; DNA: TGTGCCAGCAGTTTAGACAGGGTGAGCTACACCTTC; CDR3: CASSLDRVSYTF
J: TRBJ2-4; size: NA; length: 15; V: TRBV9; D: NA; DNA: TGTGCCAGCAGCCCTGGCGGGACCTCGGGGAACATTCAGTACTTC; CDR3: CASSPGGTSGNIQYF
J: TRBJ2-5; size: NA; length: 14; V: TRBV5-1; D: NA; DNA: TGCGCCAGCAGCTTGGTGCAGGGTGAGGAGACCCAGTACTTC; CDR3: CASSLVQGEETQYF
J: TRBJ1-1; size: NA; length: 13; V: TRBV6-1; D: NA; DNA: TGTGCCAGCAGTGACACAGAAAACACTGAAGCTTTCTTT; CDR3: CASSDTENTEAFF
J: TRBJ2-3; size: NA; length: 16; V: TRBV5-4; D: NA; DNA: TGTGCCAGCAGCCCAGGAGTAGGGGGTAGCACAGATACGCAGTATTTT; CDR3: CASSPGVGGSTDTQYF